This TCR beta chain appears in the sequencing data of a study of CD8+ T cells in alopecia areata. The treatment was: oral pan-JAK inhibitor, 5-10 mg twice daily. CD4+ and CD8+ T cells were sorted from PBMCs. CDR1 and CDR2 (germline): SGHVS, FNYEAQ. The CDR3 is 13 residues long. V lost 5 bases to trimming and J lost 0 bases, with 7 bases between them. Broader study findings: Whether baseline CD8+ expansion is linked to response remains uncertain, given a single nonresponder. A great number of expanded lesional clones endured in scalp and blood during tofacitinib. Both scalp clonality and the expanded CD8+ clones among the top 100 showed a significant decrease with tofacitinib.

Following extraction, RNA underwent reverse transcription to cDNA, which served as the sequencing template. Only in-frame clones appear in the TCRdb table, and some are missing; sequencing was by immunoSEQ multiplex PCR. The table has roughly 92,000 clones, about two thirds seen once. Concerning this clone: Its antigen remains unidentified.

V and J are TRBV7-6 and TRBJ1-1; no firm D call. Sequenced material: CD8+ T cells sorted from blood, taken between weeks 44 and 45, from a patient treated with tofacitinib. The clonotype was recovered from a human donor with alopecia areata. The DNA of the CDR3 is TGTGCCAGCAGCCCAAGCATGAACACTGAAGCTTTCTTT. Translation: CASSPSMNTEAFF.